The T cell receptor (beta chain) described here comes from a study of CD8+CD57+ T cells in acquired aplastic anemia. Study-wide context: The study obtained an average of about 3.1 ug of DNA from sorted CD4+ and CD8+ cells. Healthy donors had, on average, approximately 11 million reads for their CD4+ cells.

As for this clonotype: Its target is unknown. Germline and junction disagree at one end, which may indicate a read error.

Template material for TCR beta VDJ and CDR3 profiling consisted of genomic DNA. TCRdb used MiXCR to reprocess the reads, holding one entry per CDR3 protein. The sample yields 400,000 to 450,000 distinct CDR3 sequences, 55% to 70% seen once. Study-wide findings and caveats: There were some 27 CD8+ CDR3 sequences that occurred in both patients and controls.

CDR1 is SGHTA, CDR2 FQGNSA, per germline. CDR3 length equals 15 residues. V is TRBV7-2 and J is TRBJ1-4, with a possible D match to TRBD1 (5 bases). This TCR derives from a human donor in good health, serving as a control. Specimen: sorted CD4+, CD8+, or CD8+CD57+ T cells (not recorded which) from PBMCs. CDR3: CASSLGDGNNENLFF. The CDR3 region has the DNA TGTGCCAGCAGCTTGGGGGATGGCAATAATGAAAACCTGTTTTTT. Drawing the rest from reference TRBV7-2 and TRBJ1-4, the complete variable domain is GAGVSQSPSNKVTEKGKDVELRCDPISGHTALYWYRQSLGQGLEFLIYFQGNSAPDKSGLPSDRFSAERTGGSVSTLTIQRTQQEDSAVYLCASSLGDGNNENLFFGSGTQLSVL.